The source of this T cell receptor beta chain is a study of blood T cell repertoires in COVID-19. Study context: PBMCs, B-cell-depleted T cells, or T cells were the source of the cDNA or gDNA that made up the material.

Authors' analysis steps: Estimates of nucleated cell counts were drawn from the amplification of reference gene primers. Repertoires were generated with immunoSEQ multiplex PCR, while TCRdb's copy carries only in-frame clones and drops some. The DNA gave D and trimming, while V, J and clone size come from that table. There are roughly 48,000 clones in the sample; roughly four fifths occur only once, and roughly 7.3% lies in the top ten. The CDR3 runs 17 residues. Per germline, CDR1 SGHAT and CDR2 FQNNGV. The V and J ends lost 5 bases and 3 bases respectively, with 19 bases between them. The sample taken for sequencing was peripheral blood. The clonotype was recovered from a man in his forties with acute or convalescent COVID-19. The V gene is TRBV11-2, the J gene TRBJ1-4, with D perhaps matching TRBD1 (5 bases). This chain's CDR3 is CASSGISGGEANEKLFF. CDR3 nucleotides: TGTGCCAGCAGCGGTATTAGTGGAGGGGAGGCTAATGAAAAACTGTTTTTT.